These 12 T cell receptor beta chains share one sample of origin, sequenced in a study of cytomegalovirus exposure and HLA in healthy donors. TCRdb keeps only in-frame clones here, not all; method: immunoSEQ multiplex PCR. The table includes some 110,000 clones, more than 70% detected once. Sequenced sample: PBMCs. The receptors were sampled from a man aged 18 to 30 in good health and CMV-seronegative.

The V call is TRBV6-6, the J call TRBJ2-1; 10 nucleotides line up with TRBD2. This CDR3 spans 14 amino acids. Trimming at V came to 5 bases and at J to 10 bases, leaving 8 bases not matched to a gene. Germline assignment: CDR1 MNHNY and CDR2 SVGAGI (reference sequence). For the CDR3, the DNA is TGTGCCAGCAGTCGGACTAGCGGCCTCGGGGAGCAGTTCTTC. Its protein product is CASSRTSGLGEQFF.

This clone was found once. The chain couples TRBV18 to TRBJ2-5; no definite D call. Germline loops: CDR1 KGHSH, CDR2 LQKENI. The CDR3 runs to 16 residues. V was shortened by 3 bases and J by 7 bases, with 21 bases between the two germline ends. The chain's CDR3 is CASSPSITGSPGTQYF. The CDR3 DNA sequence: TGTGCCAGCTCACCCTCCATTACCGGGTCTCCGGGGACCCAGTACTTC.

The J gene is TRBJ2-5, the V gene TRBV30; 9 bases are shared with TRBD1. Germline trimming cut 5 bases from V and 4 bases from J; bases unmatched to any gene: 14. CDR3 length equals 16 residues. Germline V lookup: CDR1 GTSNPN, CDR2 SVGIG (reference sequence). This CDR3 reads CAWGLPGQGWRETQYF. CDR3 coding DNA: TGTGCCTGGGGTCTTCCGGGACAGGGTTGGAGAGAGACCCAGTACTTC.

This rearrangement joins TRBV7-8 to TRBJ2-7, with 8 positions matching TRBD1. V was clipped by 5 bases and J by 2 bases; unmatched bases: 5. From germline, CDR1 is SGHVS and CDR2 FQNEAQ. The CDR3 sequence is 14 residues long. The DNA for the CDR3 is TGTGCCAGCAGCCTCGGACAGGGAGCCTACGAGCAGTACTTC. It codes for CASSLGQGAYEQYF.

The chain is built from TRBV6-5 and TRBJ1-2; 9 nucleotides align to TRBD1. The CDR3 is 14 amino acids. CDR1 and CDR2 from the germline V gene are MNHEY and SVGAGI. J was trimmed by 4 bases and V by 5 bases; bases with no gene match: 5. CDR3: CASSKGQGTYGYTF. CDR3 DNA: TGTGCCAGCAGTAAGGGACAGGGAACCTATGGCTACACCTTC.

The chain recombines TRBV2 with TRBJ1-5, with TRBD1 matching over 10 bases. Trimming at V came to 5 bases and at J to 2 bases, leaving 3 bases not matched to a gene. The CDR3 sequence is 15 residues long. CDR1 and CDR2 (germline): SNHLY, FYNNEI. CDR3 amino acids: CASSPGQGRNQPQHF. The CDR3 nucleotides are TGTGCCAGCAGTCCGGGACAGGGGCGCAATCAGCCCCAGCATTTT.

The V call is TRBV12-5, the J call TRBJ2-2; a weak D match, TRBD2 (6 bases). Germline V gene data show CDR1 as LGHNT and CDR2 as FRNRAP. CDR3 size: 15 residues. The ends were cut back, 5 bases at V and 7 bases at J, with 17 bases in the middle. CDR3 sequence reads: CASGPTSGYIGELFF. The CDR3 DNA is TGTGCTAGTGGTCCTACAAGCGGGTACATCGGGGAGCTGTTTTTT.

The CDR3 sequence is CAWSRSRDQPQHF. CDR3 nucleotides: TGTGCCTGGAGTCGGAGTCGGGATCAGCCCCAGCATTTT. The rearrangement joins TRBV30 to TRBJ1-5; D unclear. The germline V gene has CDR1 GTSNPN and CDR2 SVGIG (reference sequence). CDR3 length: 13 amino acids. V was shortened by 2 bases and J by 5 bases, with 10 bases between the two germline ends.

CDR3 DNA: TGTGCCACCATGGGGGTACAGGGGGATCAGCCCCAGCATTTT. The encoded protein is CATMGVQGDQPQHF. This chain uses TRBV19 with TRBJ1-5; 8 nucleotides agree with TRBD1. This CDR3 region has 14 residues. The V gene end was trimmed by 10 bases and the J gene end by 5 bases; junction bases not matched to a gene: 10. The germline gives CDR1 LNHDA, CDR2 SQIVND (reference sequence).

This clone was counted a single time. The CDR3 DNA is TGCGCCAGCAGCTTGGAAGGACACCCGAACACTGAAGCTTTCTTT. This sequence encodes CASSLEGHPNTEAFF. V is TRBV5-1 and J is TRBJ1-1, with D maybe TRBD1 (5 bases). The germline V gene has CDR1 SGHRS and CDR2 YFSETQ. The V and J ends lost 0 bases and 1 base respectively, with 10 bases between them. This CDR3 contains 15 residues.

This chain uses TRBV4-1 with TRBJ2-7; TRBD1 aligns across 7 bases. V gave up 4 bases and J gave up 6 bases; unmatched junction bases: 6. The CDR3 sequence is 13 residues long. Germline CDR1 is MGHRA and CDR2 is YSYEKL. CDR3 sequence: CASSPGQAREQYF. CDR3 in DNA: TGCGCCAGCAGCCCCGGACAGGCCCGCGAGCAGTACTTC.

The rearrangement joins TRBV28 to TRBJ1-5, with 7 nucleotides matching TRBD1. Unmatched junction bases numbered 2, after V lost 6 bases and J lost 3 bases. The CDR3 extends over 13 amino acids. CDR1 is MDHEN, CDR2 SYDVKM, per germline. As DNA, the CDR3 is TGTGCCAGCAGAGACAGGGACAATCAGCCCCAGCATTTT. Translation gives CASRDRDNQPQHF. The entire variable domain, with the rest obtained from reference TRBV28 and TRBJ1-5, is as follows: DVKVTQSSRYLVKRTGEKVFLECVQDMDHENMFWYRQDPGLGLRLIYFSYDVKMKEKGDIPEGYSVSREKKERFSLILESASTNQTSMYLCASRDRDNQPQHFGDGTRLSIL.